This entry concerns a single T cell receptor (beta chain). The length of the CDR3 is 16 residues. Deletions cut 3 bases from V and 4 bases from J, with 15 bases between. Per the germline V gene, CDR1 is KGHSH and CDR2 is LQKENI. This sample is part of a study of blood T cell repertoires in COVID-19. Method: immunoSEQ multiplex PCR; TCRdb's copy keeps in-frame clones and lacks some. The sample holds about 68,000 clones, 83% seen once. The gene calls are TRBV18 and TRBJ1-4; D gene unclear. The sequencing sample was made of peripheral blood. The sequence came from a man aged 80 or over with acute or convalescent COVID-19. The CDR3 reads CASSPGPLGSNEKLFF. The CDR3, as DNA: TGTGCCAGCTCACCCGGACCGTTGGGGAGTAATGAAAAACTGTTTTTT. The variable domain in full, completed from reference TRBV18 and TRBJ1-4, reads NAGVMQNPRHLVRRRGQEARLRCSPMKGHSHVYWYRQLPEEGLKFMVYLQKENIIDESGMPKERFSAEFPKEGPSILRIQQVVRGDSAAYFCASSPGPLGSNEKLFFGSGTQLSVL.